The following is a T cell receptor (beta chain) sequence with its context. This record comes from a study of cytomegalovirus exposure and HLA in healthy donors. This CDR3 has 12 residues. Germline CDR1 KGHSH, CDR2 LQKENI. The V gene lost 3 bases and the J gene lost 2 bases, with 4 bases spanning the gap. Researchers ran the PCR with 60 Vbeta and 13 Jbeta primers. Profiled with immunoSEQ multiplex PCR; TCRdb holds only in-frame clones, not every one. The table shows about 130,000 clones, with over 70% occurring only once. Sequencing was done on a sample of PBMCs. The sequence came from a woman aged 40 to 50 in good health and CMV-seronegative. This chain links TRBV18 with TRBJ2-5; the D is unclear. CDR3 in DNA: TGTGCCAGCTCACCCCAACAAGAGACCCAGTACTTC. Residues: CASSPQQETQYF.